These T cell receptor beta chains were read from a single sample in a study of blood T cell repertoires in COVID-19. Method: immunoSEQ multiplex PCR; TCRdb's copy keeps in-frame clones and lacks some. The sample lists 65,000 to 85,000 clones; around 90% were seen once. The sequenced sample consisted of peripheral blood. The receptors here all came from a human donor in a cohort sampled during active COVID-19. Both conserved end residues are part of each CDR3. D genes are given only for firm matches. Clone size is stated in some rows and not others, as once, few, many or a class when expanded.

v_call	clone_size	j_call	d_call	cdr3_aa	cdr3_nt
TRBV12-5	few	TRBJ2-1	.	CASGSNRERNEQFF	TGTGCTAGTGGTTCGAACAGGGAAAGGAATGAGCAGTTCTTC
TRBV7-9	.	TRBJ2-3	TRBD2	CASSSPIAGGPDTQYF	TGTGCCAGCAGCTCGCCCATAGCGGGGGGGCCAGATACGCAGTATTTT
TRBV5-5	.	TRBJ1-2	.	CASSLWTQDYGYTF	TGTGCCAGCAGCTTATGGACACAAGACTATGGCTACACCTTC
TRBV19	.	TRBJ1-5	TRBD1	CASSATGAPQHF	TGTGCCAGTAGTGCTACAGGGGCGCCCCAGCATTTT
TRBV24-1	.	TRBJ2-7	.	CATSDFPPTWGPYEQYF	TGTGCCACCAGTGATTTCCCGCCCACCTGGGGCCCCTACGAGCAGTACTTC
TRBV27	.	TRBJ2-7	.	CASSKDRTAYEQYF	TGTGCCAGCAGCAAAGACAGGACCGCCTACGAGCAGTACTTC
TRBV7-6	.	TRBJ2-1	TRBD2	CASSEPAAGGNEQFF	TGTGCCAGCAGCGAGCCGGCGGCGGGGGGCAATGAGCAGTTCTTC
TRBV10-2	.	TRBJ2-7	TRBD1	CASIGQGDTYEQYF	TGCGCCAGCATAGGACAGGGGGACACCTACGAGCAGTACTTC
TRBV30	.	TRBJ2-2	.	CAWNGGDTGELFF	TGTGCCTGGAATGGCGGGGACACCGGGGAGCTGTTTTTT
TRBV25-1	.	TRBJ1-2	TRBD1	CASSARQGADYGYTF	TGTGCCAGCAGTGCCCGACAGGGGGCGGACTATGGCTACACCTTC
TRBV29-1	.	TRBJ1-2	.	CSVETDRYYGYTF	TGCAGCGTTGAGACCGACAGGTACTATGGCTACACCTTC
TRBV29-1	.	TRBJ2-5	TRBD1	CSTWTGSKTQYF	TGCAGCACCTGGACAGGGTCCAAGACCCAGTACTTC
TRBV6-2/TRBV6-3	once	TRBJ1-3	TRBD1	CASSAHSGQGFSGNTIYF	TGTGCCAGCAGTGCACACTCCGGACAGGGATTCTCTGGAAACACCATATATTTT
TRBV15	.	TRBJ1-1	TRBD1	CATSRTGQLNTEAFF	TGTGCCACCAGCAGAACGGGACAGCTTAACACTGAAGCTTTCTTT
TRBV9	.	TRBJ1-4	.	CASSVQGSNEKLFF	TGTGCCAGCAGCGTACAGGGGTCTAATGAAAAACTGTTTTTT
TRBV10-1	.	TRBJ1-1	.	CASSESSGLDTEAFF	TGCGCCAGCAGTGAGTCAAGTGGTCTAGACACTGAAGCTTTCTTT
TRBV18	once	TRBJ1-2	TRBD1	CASSRDRGSYGYTF	TGTGCCAGCTCACGTGACAGGGGAAGCTATGGCTACACCTTC
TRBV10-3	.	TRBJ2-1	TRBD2	CAIAGDSASDEQFF	TGTGCCATCGCGGGGGACTCGGCTTCGGATGAGCAGTTCTTC
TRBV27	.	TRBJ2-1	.	CASSPGGTGSYNEQFF	TGTGCCAGCAGTCCCGGGGGGACAGGCTCCTACAATGAGCAGTTCTTC
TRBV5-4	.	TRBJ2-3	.	CASSLEGQRTDTQYF	TGTGCCAGCAGCTTGGAGGGGCAACGGACAGATACGCAGTATTTT
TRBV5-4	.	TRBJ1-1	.	CASSLVGEGTEAFF	TGTGCCAGCAGCTTGGTGGGGGAGGGAACTGAAGCTTTCTTT
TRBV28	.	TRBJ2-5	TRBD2	CASGSGVQETQYF	TGTGCCAGCGGAAGCGGGGTCCAAGAGACCCAGTACTTC
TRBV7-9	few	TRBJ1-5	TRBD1	CASSPGTGNNQPQHF	TGTGCCAGCAGTCCCGGGACAGGGAACAATCAGCCCCAGCATTTT
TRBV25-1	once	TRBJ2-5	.	CATSLAGETQYF	TGTGCCACCTCTCTCGCCGGGGAGACCCAGTACTTC
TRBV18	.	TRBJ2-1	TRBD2	CASSRGGGENEQFF	TGTGCCAGCTCTCGGGGGGGCGGCGAGAATGAGCAGTTCTTC
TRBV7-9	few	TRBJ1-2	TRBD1	CASNPGQNYGYTF	TGTGCCAGCAACCCGGGACAGAACTATGGCTACACCTTC
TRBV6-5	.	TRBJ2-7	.	CASSYEGSSYEQYF	TGTGCCAGCAGTTACGAAGGGAGCTCCTACGAGCAGTACTTC
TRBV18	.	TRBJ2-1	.	CASSPPGGSSYNEQFF	TGTGCCAGCTCACCACCCGGGGGTAGCTCCTACAATGAGCAGTTCTTC
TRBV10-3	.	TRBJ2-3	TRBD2	CAISVSLAGARSTDTQYF	TGTGCCATCAGTGTGAGTCTAGCGGGGGCCAGGAGCACAGATACGCAGTATTTT
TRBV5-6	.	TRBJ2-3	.	CASSLVSGADTQYF	TGTGCCAGCAGCTTGGTCTCCGGTGCAGATACGCAGTATTTT
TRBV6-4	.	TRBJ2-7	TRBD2	CASRWGGPVEQYF	TGTGCCAGCCGCTGGGGGGGTCCGGTCGAGCAGTACTTC
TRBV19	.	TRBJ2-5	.	CASSIEQGGETQYF	TGTGCCAGTAGTATAGAACAGGGCGGAGAGACCCAGTACTTC
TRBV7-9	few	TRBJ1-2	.	CASSGRTGYGYTF	TGTGCCAGCAGCGGAAGGACTGGCTATGGCTACACCTTC
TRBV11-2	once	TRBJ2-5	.	CASSLVTEAGTMVGETQYF	TGTGCCAGCAGCTTAGTGACCGAGGCGGGAACTATGGTCGGTGAGACCCAGTACTTC
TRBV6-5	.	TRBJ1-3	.	CASRNGSPGNTIYF	TGTGCCAGCAGGAACGGGTCCCCTGGAAACACCATATATTTT
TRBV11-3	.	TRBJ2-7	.	CASSPGQNYEQYF	TGTGCCAGCAGCCCAGGACAGAACTACGAGCAGTACTTC
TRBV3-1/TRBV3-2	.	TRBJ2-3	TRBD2	CASSQSPALAGGTDTQYF	TGTGCCAGCAGCCAATCCCCCGCACTAGCGGGGGGGACAGATACGCAGTATTTT
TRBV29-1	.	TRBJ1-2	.	CSVEDRTPYGYTF	TGCAGCGTTGAAGACAGGACTCCCTATGGCTACACCTTC
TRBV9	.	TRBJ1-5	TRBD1	CASSAGDRGGQPQHF	TGTGCCAGCAGCGCGGGGGACAGGGGCGGGCAGCCCCAGCATTTT
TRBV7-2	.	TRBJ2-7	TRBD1	CASSAQRQGSYEQYF	TGTGCCAGCAGCGCCCAGAGACAGGGAAGCTACGAGCAGTACTTC
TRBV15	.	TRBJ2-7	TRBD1	CATSRTGAYEQYF	TGTGCCACCAGCAGGACAGGGGCCTACGAGCAGTACTTC
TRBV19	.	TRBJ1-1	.	CASSMQSGGRKAFF	TGTGCCAGTAGTATGCAGTCGGGAGGACGGAAAGCTTTCTTT
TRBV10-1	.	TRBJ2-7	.	CASSETAGSYEQYF	TGCGCCAGCAGTGAAACGGCAGGGTCCTACGAGCAGTACTTC
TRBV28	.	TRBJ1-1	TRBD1	CASSNAGGSNTEAFF	TGTGCCAGCAGTAACGCAGGGGGGTCTAACACTGAAGCTTTCTTT
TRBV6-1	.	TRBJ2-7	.	CASSEPAGAYEQYF	TGTGCCAGCAGTGAACCTGCCGGGGCCTACGAGCAGTACTTC
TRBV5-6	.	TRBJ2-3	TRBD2	CASSVNALAKTDTQYF	TGTGCCAGCAGCGTAAATGCACTAGCGAAAACAGATACGCAGTATTTT
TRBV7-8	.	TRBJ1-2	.	CASSLDEVSGYTF	TGTGCCAGCAGCTTAGACGAGGTTAGCGGCTACACCTTC
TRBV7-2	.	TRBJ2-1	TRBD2	CASSLAGTNFNEQFF	TGTGCCAGCAGCTTAGCCGGGACTAACTTCAATGAGCAGTTCTTC
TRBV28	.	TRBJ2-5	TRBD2	CASASGGEETQYF	TGTGCATCGGCTAGCGGGGGGGAAGAGACCCAGTACTTC
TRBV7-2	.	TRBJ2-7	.	CASSYTSYEQYF	TGTGCCAGCAGTTATACTAGCTACGAGCAGTACTTC
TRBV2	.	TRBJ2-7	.	CASSESIRGYEQYF	TGTGCCAGCAGTGAATCGATCAGAGGCTACGAGCAGTACTTC
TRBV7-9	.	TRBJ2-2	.	CASSSQGNTGELFF	TGTGCCAGCAGTTCACAGGGAAACACCGGGGAGCTGTTTTTT
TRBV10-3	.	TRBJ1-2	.	CAISEAVYYGYTF	TGTGCCATCAGTGAGGCGGTTTACTATGGCTACACCTTC